The following is a T cell receptor beta chain sequence with its context. Measured with immunoSEQ multiplex PCR; TCRdb has only the in-frame clones, and not every one. The data show roughly 140,000 clones, roughly 79% seen once. This entry comes from a study of blood T cell repertoires in COVID-19. Germline-derived CDR1 and CDR2 are GTSNPN and SVGIG (reference sequence). Trimming stripped 2 bases from V and 7 bases from J, with 12 bases between. The CDR3 totals 14 residues. This clonotype was sampled from a woman aged 55-70 years with acute or convalescent COVID-19. Input material: peripheral blood. This sequence joins TRBV30 and TRBJ1-6, with TRBD1 as a possible D gene (6 bases). The chain's CDR3 is CAWSHRDTNSPLHF. CDR3 DNA sequence: TGTGCCTGGAGTCACCGGGACACGAATTCACCCCTCCACTTT.